This T cell receptor (beta chain) was sequenced for a study of blood T cell repertoires in COVID-19. As for the study in general: Samples of COVID-19 (acute and convalescent) were obtained from the United States, Italy and Spain. The cDNA or gDNA used as material had been derived from T cells, B-cell-depleted T cells, or PBMCs.

With 6 bases removed from V and 0 bases from J, the gap between germline ends came to 8 bases. Looked up from germline, CDR1 is MDHEN and CDR2 is SYDVKM. This CDR3 contains 14 residues. Per the study methods: The authors estimated nucleated cell counts from reference gene primer amplification. Sequencing used immunoSEQ multiplex PCR; TCRdb keeps in-frame clones, though not all of them. Clone size and V and J calls were adopted from that table, with D and trimming inferred from the DNA. The table lists roughly 84,000 clones, over 80% of them singletons. This receptor was taken from a man older than 75 with active or convalescent COVID-19. The specimen sequenced was peripheral blood. The rearrangement uses TRBV28 and TRBJ1-4, with D unclear. CDR3 protein: CASSRTPTNEKLFF. The CDR3 DNA is TGTGCCAGCAGCCGAACTCCAACTAATGAAAAACTGTTTTTT.